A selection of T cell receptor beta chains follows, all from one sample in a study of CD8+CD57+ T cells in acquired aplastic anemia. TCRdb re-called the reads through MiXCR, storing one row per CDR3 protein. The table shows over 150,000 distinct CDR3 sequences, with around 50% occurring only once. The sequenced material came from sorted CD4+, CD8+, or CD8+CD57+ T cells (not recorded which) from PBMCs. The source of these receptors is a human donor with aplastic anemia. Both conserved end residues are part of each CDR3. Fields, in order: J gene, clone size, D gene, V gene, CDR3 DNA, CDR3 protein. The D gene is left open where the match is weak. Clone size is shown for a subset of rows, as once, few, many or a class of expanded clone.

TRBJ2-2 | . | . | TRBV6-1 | TGTGCCAGCAGAGGGGAGTTCGGGAACGGGGAGCTGTTTTTT | CASRGEFGNGELFF
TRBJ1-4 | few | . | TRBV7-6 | TGTGCCAGCAGCAACAGAATTAATGAAAAACTGTTTTTT | CASSNRINEKLFF
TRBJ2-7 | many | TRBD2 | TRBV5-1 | TGCGCCAGCAGCTTAATAGCGGGAGGGCCGGGGGAGCAGTACTTC | CASSLIAGGPGEQYF
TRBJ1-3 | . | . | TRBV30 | TGTGCCTGGAACGAGGAGAGGCACACCATATATTTT | CAWNEERHTIYF
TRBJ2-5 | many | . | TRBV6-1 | TGTGCCAGCAGTGAATTGGAACCATACTCGGAGACCCAGTACTTC | CASSELEPYSETQYF
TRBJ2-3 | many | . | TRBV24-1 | TGTGCCACCAGTGATGTAGTAGCTGATACGCAGTATTTT | CATSDVVADTQYF
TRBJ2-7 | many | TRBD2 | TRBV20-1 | TGCAGTGCTAGCGGCCTGATGGCGGGAGGGTTCTACGAGCAGTACTTC | CSASGLMAGGFYEQYF
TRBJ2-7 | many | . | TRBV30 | TGTGCCTGGAGTGCAGGCAGTCCGGGGGACGAGCAGTACTTC | CAWSAGSPGDEQYF
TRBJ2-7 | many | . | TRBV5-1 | TGCGCCAGCAGCACCGAAACGGGGGCGCGAGGAGAGCAGTACTTC | CASSTETGARGEQYF
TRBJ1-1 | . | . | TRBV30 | TGTGCCTGGAGACGGACAGCGAACACTGAAGCTTTCTTT | CAWRRTANTEAFF
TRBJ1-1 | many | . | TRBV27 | TGTGCCAGCAGTTCCTTATTCGGGACTGAAGCTTTCTTT | CASSSLFGTEAFF
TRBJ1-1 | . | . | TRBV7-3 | TGTGCCAGCAGCTTAGTGAGGTCCGCCGAAGCTTTCTTT | CASSLVRSAEAFF
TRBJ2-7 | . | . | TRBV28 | TGTGCCAGCAGTTTTCTTAGTCCCTACGAGCAGTACTTC | CASSFLSPYEQYF
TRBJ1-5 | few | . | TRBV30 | TGTGCCTGGAGTGCCAACCGGGGCATAAACTCGGGGAATCAGCCCCAGCATTTT | CAWSANRGINSGNQPQHF
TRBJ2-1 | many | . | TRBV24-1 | TGTGCCACCAGTGACCCGAAAGGGGAAAAAGGAAAGGAGCAGTTCTTC | CATSDPKGEKGKEQFF
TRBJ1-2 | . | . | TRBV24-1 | TGTGCCACCAGTGAGGGGACTTCTTACGGCTACACCTTC | CATSEGTSYGYTF
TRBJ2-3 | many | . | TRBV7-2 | TGTGCCAGCAGCTTCTCCGGGGTTTGGGGTGGTACGCAGTATTTT | CASSFSGVWGGTQYF
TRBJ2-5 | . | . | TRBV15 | TGTGCCACCAGCAGGGGGATACGGGCTATTCGAAACGTACAAGAGACCCAGTACTTC | CATSRGIRAIRNVQETQYF
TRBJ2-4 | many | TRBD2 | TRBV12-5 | TGTGCTAGTGGCCCGGGACTAGCGGGAGGGTTGGCCAAAAACATTCAGTACTTC | CASGPGLAGGLAKNIQYF
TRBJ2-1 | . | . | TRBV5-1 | TGCGCCAGCAGCTTGTTAGAAAGGAGCTCCTACAATGAGCAGTCCTTC | CASSLLERSSYNEQSF
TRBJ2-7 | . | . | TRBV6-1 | TGTGCCAGCAGACCAGCGGGCACCCCCTCCTACGAGCAGTACTTC | CASRPAGTPSYEQYF
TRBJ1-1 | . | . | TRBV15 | TGTGCCACCAGCAGAGGAGCAGCGACCCTGAATGCTGAAGCTTTCTTT | CATSRGAATLNAEAFF
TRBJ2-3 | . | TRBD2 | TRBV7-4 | TGTGCCAGCAGCTACTCAGGACTAGGAGGCGATACGCAGTATTTT | CASSYSGLGGDTQYF
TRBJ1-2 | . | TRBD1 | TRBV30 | TGTGCCTGGAGCTCGGGCAGGGGGGTATATGGCTACACCTTC | CAWSSGRGVYGYTF
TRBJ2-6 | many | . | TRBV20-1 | TGCAGTGCTCAAAACGGAGCCGTATCTGGGGCCAACGTCCTGACTTTC | CSAQNGAVSGANVLTF
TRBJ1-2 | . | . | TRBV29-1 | TGCAGCGTTGATCCGTTCGATGGCTACACCTTC | CSVDPFDGYTF
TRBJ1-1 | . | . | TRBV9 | TGTGCCAGCAGCTCCATAAACACTGAAGCTTTCTTT | CASSSINTEAFF
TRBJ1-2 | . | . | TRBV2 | TGTGCCAGCAGTGAAGCGTACTATGGCTACACCTTC | CASSEAYYGYTF
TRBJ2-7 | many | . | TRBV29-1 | TGCAGCGTTGAAGACACATCTGGTGGGGCGGGCGGCGAGCAGTACTTC | CSVEDTSGGAGGEQYF
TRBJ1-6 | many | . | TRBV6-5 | TGTGCCAGCAGTTACTCGGCAGCCCTTAATTCACCCCTCCACTTT | CASSYSAALNSPLHF
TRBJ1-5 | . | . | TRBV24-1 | TGTGCCACCAGTGACCCTGGGCAGCCCCAGCATTTT | CATSDPGQPQHF
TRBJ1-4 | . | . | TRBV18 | TGTGCCAGTGAGGGGAGTGAAAAACTGTTTTTT | CASEGSEKLFF
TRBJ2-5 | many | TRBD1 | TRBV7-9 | TGTGCCAGCAGCTTAAGGGGGCAGGCAGAGACCCAGTACTTC | CASSLRGQAETQYF
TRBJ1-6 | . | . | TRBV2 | TGTGCCAGCAGTGAAGTCCCTAGTCCGGGGTCACCCCTCCACTTT | CASSEVPSPGSPLHF
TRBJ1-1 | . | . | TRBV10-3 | TGTGCCATCAGTGACGGGTATACTGAAGCTTTCTTT | CAISDGYTEAFF
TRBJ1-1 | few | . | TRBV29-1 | TGCAGCGTTATGGGTAGGAACACTGAAGCTTTCTTT | CSVMGRNTEAFF
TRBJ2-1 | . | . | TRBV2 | TGTGCCAGCAAGAGCGTCGGGGGCTACAATGAGCAGTTCTTC | CASKSVGGYNEQFF
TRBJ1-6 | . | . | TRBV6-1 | TGTGCCACAAGGACAGTAGATAATTCACCCCTCCACTTT | CATRTVDNSPLHF
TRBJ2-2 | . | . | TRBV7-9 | TGTGCCAGCAGCTTAGGAAGATCCGACGGGGAGCTGTTTTTT | CASSLGRSDGELFF
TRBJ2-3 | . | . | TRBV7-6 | TGTGCCAGCAGTTCACCCAACGGGGGCACAGATACGCAGTATTTT | CASSSPNGGTDTQYF
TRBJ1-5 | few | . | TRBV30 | TGTGCCTGGAGTCGGAGGGGTCAGCCCCAGCATTTT | CAWSRRGQPQHF
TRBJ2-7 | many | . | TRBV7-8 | TGTGCCAGCAGACGGGACGTTACGCAGTACTTC | CASRRDVTQYF
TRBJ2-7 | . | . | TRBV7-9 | TGTGCCAGCAGCCAAGCGGAGGGGGTAATCTACGGGCAGTACTTC | CASSQAEGVIYGQYF
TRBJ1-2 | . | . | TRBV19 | TGTGCCAGTAGTATAGGACAGGCGCTCAACTATGGCTACACCTTC | CASSIGQALNYGYTF
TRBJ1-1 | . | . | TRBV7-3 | TGTGCCAGCAGCTTCCAAGGGGTGGAAGCTTTCTTT | CASSFQGVEAFF
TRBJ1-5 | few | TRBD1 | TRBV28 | TGTGCCAGCAGTTTACTTCCGGGACAGGGTTACAATCAGCCCCAGCATTTT | CASSLLPGQGYNQPQHF
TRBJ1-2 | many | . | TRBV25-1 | TGTGCCAGCAGTGAATACGGGGGGGGGGCGCCCCGTGGCTACACCTTC | CASSEYGGGAPRGYTF
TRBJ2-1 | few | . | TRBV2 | TGTGCCAGCAGTTTGGGTTCGACGGGGCGCAATGAGCAGTTCTTC | CASSLGSTGRNEQFF
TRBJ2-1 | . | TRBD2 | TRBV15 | TGTGCCACCAGCAGAGAAGCGGGAGGGCCAAGAAATGAGCAGTTCTTC | CATSREAGGPRNEQFF
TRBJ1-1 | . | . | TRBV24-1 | TGTGCCACCAGTGAGCGGGGAGGGTCCGAAGCTTTCTTT | CATSERGGSEAFF
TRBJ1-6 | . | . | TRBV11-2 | TGTGCCAGCCTAACCAGTACAAGGGTGGGAGCTTCACCCCTCCACTTT | CASLTSTRVGASPLHF
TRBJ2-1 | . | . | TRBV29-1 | TGCAGCGTAGGCAGCGCAGGGCGGTACGAGTTCTTC | CSVGSAGRYEFF
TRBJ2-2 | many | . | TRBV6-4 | TGTGCCAGCAGTGACTCGTTGGGGCTTAACACCGGGGAGCTGTTTTTT | CASSDSLGLNTGELFF
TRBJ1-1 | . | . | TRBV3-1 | TGTGCCAGCAGCCGCGATTCAGGGGATGCTGAAGCTTTCTTT | CASSRDSGDAEAFF
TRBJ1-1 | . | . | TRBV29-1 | TGCAGCGCCTCTGGGACGGATTACACTGAAGCTTTCTTT | CSASGTDYTEAFF
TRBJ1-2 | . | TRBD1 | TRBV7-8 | TGTGCCAGCAGCCCCTTGGAGGGGGCCGGCTACACCTTC | CASSPLEGAGYTF
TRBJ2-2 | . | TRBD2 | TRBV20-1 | TGCAGTGCCACTTCCGGGACTAGTACCGGGGAGCTGTTTTTT | CSATSGTSTGELFF
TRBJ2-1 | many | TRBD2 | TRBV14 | TGTGCCAGCAGCCAACTAGCGGGAGATGGTAGGAACAATGAGCAGTTCTTC | CASSQLAGDGRNNEQFF
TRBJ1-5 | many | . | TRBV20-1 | TGCAGTGCCCCTGTGGGGGCTAATCAGCCCCAGCATTTT | CSAPVGANQPQHF